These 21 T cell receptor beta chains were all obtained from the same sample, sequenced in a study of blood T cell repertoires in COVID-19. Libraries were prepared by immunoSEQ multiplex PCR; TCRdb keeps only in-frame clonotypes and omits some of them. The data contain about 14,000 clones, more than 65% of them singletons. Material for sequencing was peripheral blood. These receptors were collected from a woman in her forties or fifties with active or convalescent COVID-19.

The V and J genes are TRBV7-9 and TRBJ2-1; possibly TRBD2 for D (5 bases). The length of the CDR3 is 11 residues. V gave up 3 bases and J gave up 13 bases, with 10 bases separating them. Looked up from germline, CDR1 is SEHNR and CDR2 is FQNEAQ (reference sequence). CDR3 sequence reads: CASSLSSSQFF. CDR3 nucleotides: TGTGCCAGCAGCTTGTCTAGCAGCCAGTTCTTC.

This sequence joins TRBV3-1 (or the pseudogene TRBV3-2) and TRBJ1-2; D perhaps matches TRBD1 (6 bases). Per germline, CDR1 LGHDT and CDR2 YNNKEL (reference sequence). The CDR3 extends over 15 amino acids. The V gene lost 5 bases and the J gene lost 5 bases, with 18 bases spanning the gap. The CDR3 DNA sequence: TGTGCCAGCAGCGGGACCGGCGGGGGCCGGTATGGCTACACCTTC. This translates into CASSGTGGGRYGYTF.

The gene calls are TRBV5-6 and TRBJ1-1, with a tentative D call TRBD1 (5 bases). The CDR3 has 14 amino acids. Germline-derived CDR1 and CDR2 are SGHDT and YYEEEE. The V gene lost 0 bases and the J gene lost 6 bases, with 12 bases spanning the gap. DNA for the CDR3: TGTGCCAGCAGCTTGGGGTACAGGAGTGCTGAAGCTTTCTTT. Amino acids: CASSLGYRSAEAFF.

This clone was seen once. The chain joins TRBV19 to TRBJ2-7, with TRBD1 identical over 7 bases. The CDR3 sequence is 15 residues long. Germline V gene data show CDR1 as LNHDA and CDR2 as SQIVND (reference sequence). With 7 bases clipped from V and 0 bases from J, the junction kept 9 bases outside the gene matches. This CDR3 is CASTYGWDSSYEQYF. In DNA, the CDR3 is TGTGCCAGTACCTACGGGTGGGACAGCTCCTACGAGCAGTACTTC.

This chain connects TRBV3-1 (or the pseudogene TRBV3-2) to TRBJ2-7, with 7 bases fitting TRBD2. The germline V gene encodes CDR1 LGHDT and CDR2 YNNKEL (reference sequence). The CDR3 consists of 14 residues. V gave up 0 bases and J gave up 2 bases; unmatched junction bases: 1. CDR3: CASSQEGTTYEQYF. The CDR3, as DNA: TGTGCCAGCAGCCAAGAAGGGACTACCTACGAGCAGTACTTC.

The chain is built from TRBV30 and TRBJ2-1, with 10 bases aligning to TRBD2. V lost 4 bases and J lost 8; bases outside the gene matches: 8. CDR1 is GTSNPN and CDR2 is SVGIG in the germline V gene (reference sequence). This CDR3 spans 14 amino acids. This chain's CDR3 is CAWIIAGGGDEQFF. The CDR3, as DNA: TGTGCCTGGATTATAGCGGGGGGAGGAGATGAGCAGTTCTTC.

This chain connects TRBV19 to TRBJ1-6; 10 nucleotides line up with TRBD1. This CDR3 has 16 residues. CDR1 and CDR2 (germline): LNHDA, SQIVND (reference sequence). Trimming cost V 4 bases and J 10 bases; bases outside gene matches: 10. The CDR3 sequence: CASSTWGQGLPSPLHF. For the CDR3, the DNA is TGTGCCAGTAGTACCTGGGGACAGGGGTTACCATCACCCCTCCACTTT.

The DNA of the CDR3 is TGTGCCTCAACCCGGGGATTTAATTCACCCCTCCACTTT. This sequence encodes CASTRGFNSPLHF. V usage is TRBV6-5 and J usage is TRBJ1-6, with D unresolved. The germline V gene encodes CDR1 MNHEY and CDR2 SVGAGI. This CDR3 comprises 13 residues. V lost 11 bases and J lost 6, with 14 bases in between.

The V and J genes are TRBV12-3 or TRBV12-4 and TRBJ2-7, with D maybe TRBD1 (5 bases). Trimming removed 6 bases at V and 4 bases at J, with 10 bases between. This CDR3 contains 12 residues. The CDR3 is CASSADRYEQYF. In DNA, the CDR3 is TGTGCCAGCAGCGCCGACAGATACGAGCAGTACTTC.

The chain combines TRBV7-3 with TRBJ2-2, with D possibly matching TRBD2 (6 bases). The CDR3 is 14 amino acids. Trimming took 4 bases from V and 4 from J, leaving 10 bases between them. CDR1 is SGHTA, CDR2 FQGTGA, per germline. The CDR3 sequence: CASSSGLPTGELFF. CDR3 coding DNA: TGTGCCAGCAGCTCGGGACTCCCCACCGGGGAGCTGTTTTTT.

CDR3 residues: CASRLDRLSAFF. The DNA of the CDR3 is TGTGCCAGCAGGCTAGACAGGTTGTCGGCTTTCTTT. The rearrangement uses TRBV28 and TRBJ1-1, with D possibly matching TRBD1 (6 bases). Germline-derived CDR1 and CDR2 are MDHEN and SYDVKM. V lost 6 bases, J lost 11 bases, and 16 bases lay in between. CDR3 length: 12 amino acids.

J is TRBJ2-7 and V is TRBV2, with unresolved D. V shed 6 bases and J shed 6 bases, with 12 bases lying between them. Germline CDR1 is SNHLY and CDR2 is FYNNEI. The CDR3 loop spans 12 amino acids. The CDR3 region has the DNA TGTGCCAGCAGCCCCGAGCCCTCCGAGCAGTACTTC. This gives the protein CASSPEPSEQYF.

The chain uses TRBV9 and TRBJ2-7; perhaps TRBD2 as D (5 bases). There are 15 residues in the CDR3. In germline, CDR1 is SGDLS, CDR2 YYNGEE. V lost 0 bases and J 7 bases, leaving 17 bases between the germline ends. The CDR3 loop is CASSVASGAAREQYF. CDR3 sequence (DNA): TGTGCCAGCAGCGTAGCAAGCGGCGCCGCGAGGGAGCAGTACTTC.

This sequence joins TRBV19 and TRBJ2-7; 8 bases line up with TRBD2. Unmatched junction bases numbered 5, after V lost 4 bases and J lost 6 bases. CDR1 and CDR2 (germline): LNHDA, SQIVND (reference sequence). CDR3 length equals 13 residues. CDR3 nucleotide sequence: TGTGCCAGTAGTACCACGGGAGGGGGCGAGCAGTACTTC. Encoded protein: CASSTTGGGEQYF.

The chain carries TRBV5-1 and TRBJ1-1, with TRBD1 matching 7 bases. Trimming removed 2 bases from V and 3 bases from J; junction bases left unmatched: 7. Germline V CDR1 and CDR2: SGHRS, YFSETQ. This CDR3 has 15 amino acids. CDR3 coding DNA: TGCGCCAGCAGCTTAAGACAGGGTCGGGACACTGAAGCTTTCTTT. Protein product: CASSLRQGRDTEAFF. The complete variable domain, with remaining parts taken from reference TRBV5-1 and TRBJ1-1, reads KAGVTQTPRYLIKTRGQQVTLSCSPISGHRSVSWYQQTPGQGLQFLFEYFSETQRNKGNFPGRFSGRQFSNSRSEMNVSTLELGDSALYLCASSLRQGRDTEAFFGQGTRLTVV.

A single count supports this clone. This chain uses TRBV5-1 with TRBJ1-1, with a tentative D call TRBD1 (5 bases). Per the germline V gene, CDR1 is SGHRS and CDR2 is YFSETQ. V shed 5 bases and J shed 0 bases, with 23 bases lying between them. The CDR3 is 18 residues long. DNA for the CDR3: TGCGCCAGCAGTTTTGGTCCCTCGGGGGGGATCATGAACACTGAAGCTTTCTTT. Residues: CASSFGPSGGIMNTEAFF.

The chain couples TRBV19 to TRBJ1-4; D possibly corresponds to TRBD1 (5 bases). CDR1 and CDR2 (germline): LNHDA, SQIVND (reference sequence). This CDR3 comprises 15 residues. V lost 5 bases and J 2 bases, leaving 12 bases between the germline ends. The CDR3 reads CASSSQGHTNEKLFF. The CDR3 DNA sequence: TGTGCCAGTAGTTCGCAGGGTCACACTAATGAAAAACTGTTTTTT.

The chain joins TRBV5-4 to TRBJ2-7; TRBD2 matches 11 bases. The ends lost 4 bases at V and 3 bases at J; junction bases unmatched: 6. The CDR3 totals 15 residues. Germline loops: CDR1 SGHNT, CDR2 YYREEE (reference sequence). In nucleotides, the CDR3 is TGTGCCAGCAGCCCGGGACTAGCGGCATTCTACGAGCAGTACTTC. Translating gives CASSPGLAAFYEQYF.

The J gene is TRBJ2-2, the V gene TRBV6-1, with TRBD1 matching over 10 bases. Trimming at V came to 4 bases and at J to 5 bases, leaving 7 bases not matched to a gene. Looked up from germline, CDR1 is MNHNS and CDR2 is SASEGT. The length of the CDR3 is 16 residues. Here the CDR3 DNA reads TGTGCCAGCAGTGCCCCGGGACAGGGGAGTACCGGGGAGCTGTTTTTT. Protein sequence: CASSAPGQGSTGELFF.

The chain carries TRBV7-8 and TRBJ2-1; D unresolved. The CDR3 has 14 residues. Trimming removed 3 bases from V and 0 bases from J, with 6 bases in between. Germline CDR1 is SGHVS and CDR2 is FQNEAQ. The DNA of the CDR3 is TGTGCCAGCAGCTTCCGGAGCTCCTACAATGAGCAGTTCTTC. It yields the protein CASSFRSSYNEQFF. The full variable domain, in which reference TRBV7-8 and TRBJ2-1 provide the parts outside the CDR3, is GAGVSQSPRYKVAKRGQDVALRCDPISGHVSLFWYQQALGQGPEFLTYFQNEAQLDKSGLPSDRFFAERPEGSVSTLKIQRTQQEDSAVYLCASSFRSSYNEQFFGPGTRLTVL.

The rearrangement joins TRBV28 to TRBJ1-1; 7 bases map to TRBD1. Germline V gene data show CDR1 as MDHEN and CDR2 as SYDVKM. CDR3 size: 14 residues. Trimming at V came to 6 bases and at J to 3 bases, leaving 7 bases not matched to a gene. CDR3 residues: CASSPDRLYTEAFF. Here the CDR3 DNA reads TGTGCCAGCAGCCCGGACAGGTTGTACACTGAAGCTTTCTTT.